The T cell receptor beta chain under discussion was sequenced for a study of regulatory T cells in long-lasting Graves disease. Regarding time point: newly diagnosed GD, antithyroid drugs for less than 3 months. Generation of the TCR library employed RNA extracted from PBMCs. At least ten counts were recorded for this clonotype. A read error may account for a junction end that differs from germline. To make TCR beta libraries, researchers used iRepertoire HTBI primers and Arm-PCR of CDR3 regions. In TCRdb, the multiplex PCR reads were re-called with MiXCR into one record per CDR3 protein. The sample has roughly 380,000 distinct CDR3 sequences, about a sixth seen once. Another study also made use of these data, one on T cells in Graves' hyperthyroidism and ophthalmopathy. From that second work: Participants, patients aged 18 to 65, had newly diagnosed hyperthyroidism with a duration under 2 months.

This TCR derives from a man in his forties with Graves disease. The source was peripheral blood mononuclear cells (PBMCs), collected at new diagnosis, from a patient treated with antithyroid drugs.

The CDR3 region has the DNA TGTGCCAGCAGTTTACGAACGCTTGGGAACGCTGAAGCTTTCTTT. Protein: CASSLRTLGNAEAFF. This rearrangement joins TRBV28 to TRBJ1-1; no reliable D call. The length of the CDR3 is 15 residues. CDR1 is MDHEN, CDR2 SYDVKM, per germline.